The 23 T cell receptor delta chains presented below share a single source sample, sequenced in a study of gamma-delta T cells after stem cell transplantation. TCRdb re-called clones from the RT-PCR reads using CATT. This repertoire shows about 1,600 delta-chain clones, 45% to 55% found once; its top ten account for over 25%. The sequenced sample consisted of gamma-delta T cells. These receptors came from a human donor. It is not recorded whose cells these are; they may come from a transplant donor.

With respect to this clone: At one end the junction does not follow the germline gene, possibly because of a read error. This rearrangement joins TRDV2 to TRDJ3; 10 bases agree with TRDD3. CDR3 length: 20 amino acids. Germline CDR1 reads GEAIGNYY; CDR2 reads EKD. CDR3 protein: CACDTTGGLGSSRDTRQMFF. DNA for the CDR3: TGTGCCTGTGACACCACTGGGGGATTGGGGAGCTCCCGGGACACCCGACAGATGTTTTTC.

Details on this clone: This likely traces to a read error, being one base from a far larger clone. The rearrangement joins TRDV2 to TRDJ1, with 10 positions matching TRDD3. CDR1 is GEAIGNYY and CDR2 is EKD in the germline V gene. CDR3 length: 16 amino acids. CDR3 protein: CACDTLGDTPTDKRIF. The DNA of the CDR3 is TGTGCCTGTGACACCTTGGGGGATACCCCCACCGATAAACGCATCTTT.

Note on this clone: Only one base separates this from a far larger clonotype, so it likely reflects a read error. This sequence joins TRDV2 and TRDJ1; D is ambiguous. V was trimmed by 6 bases and J by 0 bases, leaving 13 bases between them. The CDR3 contains 14 residues. Germline V gene sequence: CDR1 GEAIGNYY, CDR2 EKD. The CDR3 nucleotides are TGTGCCTGTCTGCCGCTGAGGGACACCGATAAACTCATCTTT. This gives the protein CACLPLRDTDKLIF.

A word on this clone: This sequence is one base from a far larger clone and is likely a read error. The chain recombines TRDV2 with TRDJ3; 13 positions agree with TRDD3. CDR1 is GEAIGNYY, CDR2 EKD, per germline. The CDR3 consists of 20 residues. J was trimmed by 13 bases and V by 3 bases; bases with no gene match: 20. In nucleotides, the CDR3 is TGTGCCTGTGACGCTATACTGGGGGATACGCGGGCGAACGCGAAACGACAGATGTTTTTC. Translating gives CACDAILGDTRANAKRQMFF.

V is TRDV2 and J is TRDJ1; 12 bases line up with TRDD3. CDR1 is GEAIGNYY, CDR2 EKD, per germline. This CDR3 has 14 amino acids. V was clipped by 4 bases and J by 7 bases; unmatched bases: 6. The CDR3 coding sequence is TGTGCCTGTGATAAACTGGGGGATACTGTTAAACTCATCTTT. This encodes CACDKLGDTVKLIF.

In regard to this clone: This sequence is one base from a far larger clone and is likely a read error. Other DNA sequences from this sample encode an identical CDR3 as well. The CDR3 loop is CACDGWGALDKLIF. CDR3 nucleotide sequence: TGTGCCTGCGACGGCTGGGGGGCCCTCGATAAACTCATCTTT. This chain links TRDV2 with TRDJ1; 7 nucleotides line up with TRDD3. The germline V gene encodes CDR1 GEAIGNYY and CDR2 EKD. CDR3 length: 14 residues. V lost 7 bases and J lost 4; bases outside the gene matches: 11.

This clone was detected a few times. The chain carries TRDV2 and TRDJ1, with 12 bases identical to TRDD3. Germline V CDR1 and CDR2: GEAIGNYY, EKD. V was clipped by 5 bases and J by 1 base; unmatched bases: 16. CDR3 length equals 19 residues. The CDR3 is CACVEVVLGDTWGTDKLIF. Written as DNA, the CDR3 is TGTGCCTGTGTCGAAGTCGTACTGGGGGATACCTGGGGCACCGATAAACTCATCTTT.

To note about this clone: One base separates it from a far larger clone, so it is likely a read error. CDR3 in DNA: TGTGCCTGTGACACCCTTACTGGGGGAAACTCGCACACCGATAAACTCATCTTT. Translated, it gives CACDTLTGGNSHTDKLIF. The rearrangement joins TRDV2 to TRDJ1; TRDD3 matches at 9 bases. CDR1 GEAIGNYY and CDR2 EKD come from the germline V gene. The CDR3 loop spans 18 amino acids. After removal of 0 bases from V and 0 bases from J, the junction contained 10 bases not matched to a gene.

The chain employs TRDV2 and TRDJ1, with 10 bases identical to TRDD3. There are 23 residues in the CDR3. From germline, CDR1 is GEAIGNYY and CDR2 EKD. Trimming took 0 bases from V and 1 from J; bases not matched to a gene: 25. The CDR3 DNA follows: TGTGCCTGTGACACCGTAGAGGGCCCCCGTACTGGGGGATTTATGGCCGGCACCGATAAACTCATCTTT. Translated, it gives CACDTVEGPRTGGFMAGTDKLIF.

Concerning this clone: This sequence is one base from a far larger clone and is likely a read error. Other DNA sequences in this sample translate to the same CDR3. This chain uses TRDV2 with TRDJ3; 8 bases are a match to TRDD3. Trimming at V came to 0 bases and at J to 10 bases, leaving 7 bases not matched to a gene. Germline V lookup: CDR1 GEAIGNYY, CDR2 EKD. This CDR3 contains 16 residues. Here the CDR3 DNA reads TGTGCCTGTGACACCCTGGGGGAGACGGATACCCGACAGATGTTTTTC. As protein: CACDTLGETDTRQMFF.

The V call is TRDV2, the J call TRDJ1; 9 bases agree with TRDD3. The CDR3 runs to 21 residues. Germline CDR1 reads GEAIGNYY; CDR2 reads EKD. The V and J ends lost 0 bases and 0 bases, in that order; junction bases with no gene match: 19. DNA of the CDR3: TGTGCCTGTGACACCGTAGAGCGGAAGGGACTGGGGGACCAACACACCGATAAACTCATCTTT. It specifies CACDTVERKGLGDQHTDKLIF.

The table lists this clone with a count of one. A clone one base away is much larger, so this may be a read error. The same CDR3 is also encoded by other DNA sequences in this sample. The rearrangement uses TRDV2 and TRDJ1, with TRDD3 matching 9 bases. This CDR3 comprises 20 residues. V shed 0 bases, J shed 0 bases, and the junction held 16 bases outside the gene matches. Per germline, CDR1 GEAIGNYY and CDR2 EKD. DNA of the CDR3: TGTGCCTGTGACACCGTCGAGCGTGTACTGGGGGACCCGTACACCGATAAACTCATCTTT. Amino acid sequence: CACDTVERVLGDPYTDKLIF.

The J gene is TRDJ1, the V gene TRDV2, with 13 bases that match TRDD3. The germline V gene has CDR1 GEAIGNYY and CDR2 EKD. The ends lost 3 bases at V and 2 bases at J; junction bases unmatched: 5. The CDR3 contains 16 residues. CDR3 protein: CACDLLGDTMTDKLIF. The CDR3 nucleotides are TGTGCCTGTGACTTACTGGGGGATACGATGACCGATAAACTCATCTTT.

This clone is large by share. The chain uses TRDV2 and TRDJ1, with 13 bases matching TRDD3. With V trimmed by 3 bases and J by 2 bases, 8 bases remained unmatched. This CDR3 has 17 residues. Germline V lookup: CDR1 GEAIGNYY, CDR2 EKD. CDR3 nucleotide sequence: TGTGCCTGTGACGGGATACTGGGGGATACGGGGACCGATAAACTCATCTTT. This encodes CACDGILGDTGTDKLIF.

The rearrangement joins TRDV2 to TRDJ3; TRDD3 aligns across 11 bases. V dropped 3 bases and J dropped 0; count of bases not matched to a gene: 9. Germline V lookup: CDR1 GEAIGNYY, CDR2 EKD. CDR3 length: 20 amino acids. CDR3 nucleotides: TGTGCCTGTGACGTACTACTGGGGGATAGTAGCTCCTGGGACACCCGACAGATGTTTTTC. Translating gives CACDVLLGDSSSWDTRQMFF.

With regard to this clone: The likely explanation is a read error, given a far larger clone one base away. V is TRDV2 and J is TRDJ1; TRDD3 aligns across 8 bases. The CDR3 runs to 17 residues. V shed 1 base and J 3 bases; nucleotides not matched to a gene: 12. The V gene's germline CDR1 is GEAIGNYY and CDR2 EKD. The DNA for the CDR3 is TGTGCCTGTGACACTGTTACTGGGGGGCCGTACGCCGATAAACTCATCTTT. Translation: CACDTVTGGPYADKLIF.

By share, this clone counts as large. The chain carries TRDV2 and TRDJ1, with TRDD3 matching over 8 bases. Per germline, CDR1 GEAIGNYY and CDR2 EKD. CDR3 length: 17 amino acids. J lost 0 bases, V lost 3 bases, and 11 bases had no gene match. CDR3 DNA: TGTGCCTGTGACCCACTGGGGGTCCACACGTACACCGATAAACTCATCTTT. This gives the protein CACDPLGVHTYTDKLIF.

With regard to this clone: A clone one base away is much larger, so this may be a read error. This chain joins TRDV2 and TRDJ1; 12 positions agree with TRDD3. The V gene end was trimmed by 0 bases and the J gene end by 0 bases; junction bases not matched to a gene: 19. The CDR3 covers 22 residues. Germline loops: CDR1 GEAIGNYY, CDR2 EKD. DNA for the CDR3: TGTGCCTGTGACACCATTCAGCATATTACTGGGGGATACACTCCTCACACCGATAAACTCATCTTT. Protein: CACDTIQHITGGYTPHTDKLIF.

This clone was detected once. The chain links TRDV2 to TRDJ1; 12 bases line up with TRDD3. Germline V lookup: CDR1 GEAIGNYY, CDR2 EKD. The length of the CDR3 is 18 residues. The trim removed 1 base at V and 8 bases at J, leaving 16 bases unmatched. The CDR3 spells CACDTLLGDTEGSQKLIF. The DNA for the CDR3 is TGTGCCTGTGACACTCTACTGGGGGATACCGAAGGAAGCCAAAAACTCATCTTT.

This chain uses TRDV2 with TRDJ2, with 7 bases fitting TRDD3. The CDR3 extends over 18 amino acids. Trimming removed 4 bases from V and 8 bases from J; junction bases left unmatched: 21. Germline V gives CDR1 GEAIGNYY, CDR2 EKD. The CDR3 coding sequence is TGTGCCTGTGATCCTGTTGCTGGGGGGACCCAAGAACCGGCACAACTCTTCTTT. It encodes CACDPVAGGTQEPAQLFF.

With regard to this clone: A read error likely explains this, since a far larger clone differs by one base. V usage is TRDV2 and J usage is TRDJ1, with D uncertain. CDR3 size: 18 residues. Germline assignment: CDR1 GEAIGNYY and CDR2 EKD. Trimming stripped 6 bases from V and 3 bases from J, with 28 bases between. CDR3 in amino acids: CACSSLDNRSSYADKLIF. CDR3 DNA: TGTGCCTGTTCCTCCCTGGACAACCGGTCTTCGTACGCCGATAAACTCATCTTT.

As concerns this clone: This clone may be a read error of a much larger clone one base away. The chain carries TRDV2 and TRDJ1; TRDD3 matches 12 bases. The CDR3 contains 19 residues. CDR1 is GEAIGNYY, CDR2 EKD, per germline. CDR3 DNA: TGTGCCTGTGACTCCATGCTTGTACTGGGGGATACCCACACCGATAGACTCATCTTT. This encodes CACDSMLVLGDTHTDRLIF.

The chain joins TRDV2 to TRDJ1; D unresolved. There are 15 residues in the CDR3. Germline V gene sequence: CDR1 GEAIGNYY, CDR2 EKD. V lost 0 bases, J lost 0 bases, and 10 bases lay in between. The CDR3 nucleotides read TGTGCCTGTGACACCGTAGGGGCCCACACCGATAAACTCATCTTT. Its translation is CACDTVGAHTDKLIF.